This entry lists 2 T cell receptor beta chains sequenced from one sample in a study of blood T cell repertoires in COVID-19. Measured with immunoSEQ multiplex PCR; TCRdb has only the in-frame clones, and not every one. The sample carries fewer than 110,000 clones, approximately 88% recorded once. The sample consisted of peripheral blood. The receptors derive from a man in his forties with active or convalescent COVID-19.

The chain couples TRBV5-6 to TRBJ2-7; D remains ambiguous. CDR1 is SGHDT and CDR2 is YYEEEE in the germline V gene. The V and J ends lost 1 base and 2 bases respectively, with 22 bases between them. This CDR3 is 18 amino acids long. Here the CDR3 DNA reads TGTGCCAGCAGCTTGATGGCACCTTATCGCCCTGCCCCCTACGAGCAGTACTTC. As protein: CASSLMAPYRPAPYEQYF.

The rearrangement links TRBV2 to TRBJ1-2; no clear D gene. This CDR3 has 14 residues. V was pared by 6 bases and J by 4 bases, with 15 bases between. Germline V gene lookup returns CDR1 SNHLY and CDR2 FYNNEI. In DNA, the CDR3 is TGTGCCAGCAGCGTTTACAGCGGACCCTATGGCTACACCTTC. Its protein is CASSVYSGPYGYTF.